This T cell receptor (beta chain) was observed in a study of tumor-infiltrating lymphocytes in primary liver carcinoma. Total RNA (around 500 ng) served as template for TCR beta cDNA synthesis primed by a constant-region primer. Three nested multiplex PCR rounds, a slightly modified ARM-PCR, produced the libraries for TCR beta. Use of TRBV1-TRBV30 forward primers with a C-beta reverse primer characterized the first two PCR rounds, which lasted around 10 cycles each. TCRdb re-called the multiplex PCR reads with MiXCR, one entry per CDR3 protein. Among 300,000 to 350,000 distinct CDR3 sequences listed, almost 60% were seen once. The authors took blood RNA from unsorted whole blood and also extracted germline DNA. Treatment-naive at the time, the patients had chronic HBV infection. This CDR3 contains 14 residues. Germline loops: CDR1 SGHAT, CDR2 FQNNGV. The V end lost 5 bases, the J end lost 5 bases, and 16 bases lay between the germline ends.

The TCR was taken from a woman aged 30 to 39 with primary liver carcinoma and hepatitis B virus infection. The specimen sequenced was peripheral blood. The chain has TRBV11-2 and TRBJ2-7; D is undetermined. CDR3 sequence reads: CASSPPTWIHEQYF. The DNA for the CDR3 is TGTGCCAGCAGCCCGCCTACGTGGATCCACGAGCAGTACTTC. The full variable domain, rest sourced from reference TRBV11-2 and TRBJ2-7, is EAGVAQSPRYKIIEKRQSVAFWCNPISGHATLYWYQQILGQGPKLLIQFQNNGVVDDSQLPKDRFSAERLKGVDSTLKIQPAKLEDSAVYLCASSPPTWIHEQYFGPGTRLTVT.